This is a list of T cell receptor beta chains from one sample in a study of cytomegalovirus exposure and HLA in healthy donors. Some clones are missing from TCRdb's copy, which holds only in-frame ones; the method was immunoSEQ multiplex PCR. The sample has over 100,000 clones; around 8.5% are singletons. Input material: PBMCs. The receptors originated from a man between 35 and 55 years old in good health and CMV-seronegative. The CDR3 runs from the conserved cysteine through the conserved F or W. D genes are given only for firm matches. Clone size appears in some rows only: once, few, many, or a class for an expanded clone.

clone_size,d_call,j_call,v_call,cdr3_aa,cdr3_nt
NA,NA,TRBJ1-3,TRBV19,CASSKTSAGRFGNTIYF,TGTGCCAGTAGTAAAACCTCAGCGGGTCGATTCGGAAACACCATATATTTT
NA,NA,TRBJ1-5,TRBV30,CAWSVQGDQPQHF,TGTGCCTGGAGTGTACAAGGAGATCAGCCCCAGCATTTT
few,TRBD1,TRBJ1-2,TRBV4-3,CASSPDRDPNYGYTF,TGCGCCAGCAGCCCCGACAGGGACCCTAACTATGGCTACACCTTC
NA,TRBD1,TRBJ1-2,TRBV28,CASIGQGSINYGYTF,TGTGCCAGCATCGGACAGGGCTCGATTAACTATGGCTACACCTTC
few,TRBD1,TRBJ1-1,TRBV12-5,CASGLGVRDSEAFF,TGTGCTAGTGGTTTGGGAGTACGGGACAGCGAAGCTTTCTTT
NA,NA,TRBJ2-2,TRBV11-2,CASSFDRGGDTGELFF,TGTGCCAGCAGCTTCGACAGGGGAGGGGACACCGGGGAGCTGTTTTTT
few,TRBD2,TRBJ2-2,TRBV5-4,CASSLGLAGGPAAGELFF,TGTGCCAGCAGCTTAGGACTAGCGGGGGGGCCGGCGGCCGGGGAGCTGTTTTTT
few,NA,TRBJ1-2,TRBV5-1,CASSWGWRDRYGYTF,TGCGCCAGCAGCTGGGGGTGGAGGGACCGATATGGCTACACCTTC
few,TRBD1,TRBJ2-1,TRBV5-6,CASSLDRGPYNEQFF,TGTGCCAGCAGCTTGGACAGGGGGCCCTACAATGAGCAGTTCTTC
NA,TRBD2,TRBJ2-2,TRBV11-2,CASSSGREGLNTGELFF,TGTGCCAGCAGCTCAGGGCGGGAGGGGCTGAACACCGGGGAGCTGTTTTTT
few,TRBD2,TRBJ2-1,TRBV18,CASSLEWGGNEQFF,TGTGCCAGCTCCCTTGAATGGGGGGGCAATGAGCAGTTCTTC